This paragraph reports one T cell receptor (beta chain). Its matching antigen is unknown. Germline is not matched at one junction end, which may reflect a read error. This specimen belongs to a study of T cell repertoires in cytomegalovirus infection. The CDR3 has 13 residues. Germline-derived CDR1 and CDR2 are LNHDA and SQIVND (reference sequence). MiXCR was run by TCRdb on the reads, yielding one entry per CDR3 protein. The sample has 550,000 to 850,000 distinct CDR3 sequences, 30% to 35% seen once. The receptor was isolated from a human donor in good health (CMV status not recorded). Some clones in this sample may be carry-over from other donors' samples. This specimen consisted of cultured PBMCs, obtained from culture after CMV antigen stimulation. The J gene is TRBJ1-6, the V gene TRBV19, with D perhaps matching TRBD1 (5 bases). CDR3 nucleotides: TGTGCCAGTAGTATAGGGGGCAACCGGGACGTCTACTTT. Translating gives CASSIGGNRDVYF.